This T cell receptor (beta chain) was sequenced during a study of blood T cell repertoires in COVID-19. TCRdb's copy holds only in-frame clones and misses some; the assay was immunoSEQ multiplex PCR. Of 63,000 or so clones in the sample, about 81% were seen once. V lost 2 bases and J lost 9, with 16 bases in between. The CDR3 consists of 14 residues. Germline-derived CDR1 and CDR2 are MGHRA and YSYEKL. This chain links TRBV4-1 with TRBJ2-5; D not certain. The source material was peripheral blood. This receptor was taken from a human donor in a cohort sampled during active COVID-19. DNA for the CDR3: TGCGCCAGCAGCCAAACTCCTCTACCCCAGGCCCAGTACTTC. Protein: CASSQTPLPQAQYF.